This T cell receptor (beta chain) was captured by sequencing in a study of beta chain features in type 1 diabetes. Cells sorted by CD45RO/CCR7/CD25/CD127/CD95/CD27 comprised CD4+ naive, central memory, regulatory and stem cell-like memory cells. Concerning this clone itself: Its antigen is unidentified.

The V gene's germline CDR1 is ENHRY and CDR2 SYGVKD. The CDR3 is 13 amino acids. Expressed TCRB transcripts were sequenced because the entire RNA isolate underwent reverse transcription. Measured with immunoSEQ multiplex PCR; TCRdb has only the in-frame clones, and not every one. The repertoire consists of 850,000 to 900,000 clones, with 15% to 20% occurring once and the leading ten covering 0.023%. General study findings and limits: Within patients, naive, central memory and Treg TCRB repertoires seemed more similar than within healthy donors. There was a moderate but significant shortening of TCRB CDR3s in all four CD4+ subsets of Type 1 diabetes patients.

Sequenced material: naive CD4+ T cells from blood. The TCR originated in a young woman in good health. The chain uses TRBV10-3 and TRBJ2-5, with D possibly matching TRBD2 (6 bases). Gene TRBJ2-7 matches the end of the DNA better, so the J call may be wrong. The CDR3 protein is CAISPGLIYEQYF. The DNA of the CDR3 is TGTGCCATCAGTCCGGGACTCATTTACGAGCAGTACTTC.